Detailed here is one T cell receptor beta chain. Antigen specificity is unknown. PBMCs came from 10 ml of fresh peripheral blood. Using RNA transcripts, the TCR beta CDR3 regions were amplified. First-round RT-PCR employed HTBI primers, with a second-round multiplex PCR after it. From the multiplex PCR reads, TCRdb called clonotypes with MiXCR, one entry per CDR3 protein. The table lists 740,000 or so distinct CDR3 sequences, 40% of them singletons. These data belong to a study of Graves' ophthalmopathy and Graves' hyperthyroidism. Study overall: The study drew peripheral blood at initial diagnosis, before any treatment. The study, taken as a whole, reports: Most thyroid clonotypes with frequency above 0.001 were detected in blood too.

This TCR was recovered from an adult man with Graves' ophthalmopathy. The sample consisted of peripheral blood.

The CDR3 DNA is TGCAGTGCTAGATCGACAGGGAATGAAAAACTGTTTTTT. It specifies CSARSTGNEKLFF. The gene calls are TRBV20-1 and TRBJ1-4; the match to TRBD1 covers 7 bases. V was pared by 2 bases and J by 5 bases, with 2 bases of the junction left unmatched. Germline CDR1 is DFQATT and CDR2 is SNEGSKA (reference sequence). This CDR3 is built from 13 residues.